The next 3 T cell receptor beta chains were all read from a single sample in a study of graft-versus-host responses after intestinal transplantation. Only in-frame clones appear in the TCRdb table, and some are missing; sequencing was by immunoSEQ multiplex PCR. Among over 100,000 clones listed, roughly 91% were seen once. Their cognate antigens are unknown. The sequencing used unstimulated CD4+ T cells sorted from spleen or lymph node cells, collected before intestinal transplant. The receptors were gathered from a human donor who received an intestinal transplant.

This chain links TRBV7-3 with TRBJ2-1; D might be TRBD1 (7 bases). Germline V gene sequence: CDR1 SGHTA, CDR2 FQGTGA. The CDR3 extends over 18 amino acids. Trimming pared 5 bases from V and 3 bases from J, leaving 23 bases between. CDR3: CASSLTGTALAVYNEQFF. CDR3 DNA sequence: TGTGCCAGCAGCCTGACCGGGACAGCCTTAGCGGTCTACAATGAGCAGTTCTTC.

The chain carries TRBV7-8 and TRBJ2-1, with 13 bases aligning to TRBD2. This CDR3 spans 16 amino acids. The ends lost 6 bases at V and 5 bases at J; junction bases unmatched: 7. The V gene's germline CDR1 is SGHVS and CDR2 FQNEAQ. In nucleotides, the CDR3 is TGTGCCAGCAGTACCCGGACTAGCGGGAGCAACAATGAGCAGTTCTTC. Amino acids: CASSTRTSGSNNEQFF.

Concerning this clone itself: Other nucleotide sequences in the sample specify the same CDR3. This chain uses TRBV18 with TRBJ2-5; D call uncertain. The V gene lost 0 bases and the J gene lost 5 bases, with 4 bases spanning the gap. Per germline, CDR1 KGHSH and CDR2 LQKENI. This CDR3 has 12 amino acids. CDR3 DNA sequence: TGTGCCAGCTCACCACCCGGGGAGACCCAGTACTTC. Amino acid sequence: CASSPPGETQYF.